The TCR beta chain described here comes from a study of molecular identifiers for immune sequencing clone quantification. The overall study: Four portions were sequenced after RNA from approximately 22,000 or 94,000 naive CD8 cells was split five ways in replicates. Findings and caveats of the study: Under 1% of molecules in naive cells, but over 97% of effector molecules, belonged to clones above 20 RNA copies.

This clonotype appeared many times. What it binds is not known. This CDR3 spans 19 amino acids. CDR1 is SGHVS, CDR2 FQNEAQ, per germline. The junction had 12 bases not matched to a gene; V was cut back by 0 bases and J by 0 bases. MiXCR, run by TCRdb on the PCR reads, gives a single entry per CDR3 protein. Among some 320,000 distinct CDR3 sequences listed, 24% were seen once. The material sequenced was naive CD8+ T cells from blood, with Jurkat cell RNA spiked in. As to subset: FACS-sorted CD8+CD4-CCR7+CD45RA+ naive T cells. The clonotype originates from a human donor in good health. Some libraries in this study had Jurkat cell RNA spiked in. V is TRBV7-8 and J is TRBJ1-1, with TRBD1 matching 8 bases. The CDR3 here is CASSLAPPWQGALNTEAFF. Written as DNA, the CDR3 is TGTGCCAGCAGCTTAGCCCCTCCGTGGCAGGGGGCTCTGAACACTGAAGCTTTCTTT.